This section outlines one TCR beta chain sequence together with its context. This clonotype was picked up many times. Which antigen it targets is not known. Within one base of it there is no much larger clone, and no base qualities were kept. Graves' hyperthyroidism was defined as stable when no progression to ophthalmopathy occurred over 18 months of follow-up. The hyperthyroidism patients were between 18 and 65 years old and newly diagnosed, with a disease duration of less than 2 months. Any patient with an uncontrolled infection, another autoimmune disease, pregnancy or lactation was excluded. Diagnoses relied on clinical symptoms, serum thyroxine and TRAb, thyroid ultrasound and orbital computed tomography. Ficoll-Paque density gradient centrifugation was used to isolate PBMCs from about 10 ml of fresh peripheral blood. Trizol reagent was used to extract total RNA, and RNA quality was then checked on an Agilent 2100 Bioanalyzer.

The sample comes from a study of T cells in Graves' hyperthyroidism and ophthalmopathy (dated by TCRdb to the late 2010s). Turning to the overall study: Peripheral blood samples were taken at the time of initial diagnosis, prior to any treatment. The paper describes TCR Vbeta CDR3 sequencing of about 140 peripheral blood samples, made up of about 41 ophthalmopathy patients, some 76 hyperthyroidism patients and roughly 17 progressor patients. In addition, the study compared T-cell repertoires in thyroid tissue and in blood from several Graves' hyperthyroidism patients. Prospective prediction of ophthalmopathy was tested in an independent validation cohort consisting of roughly 19 hyperthyroidism patients and around 16 patients who later progressed to ophthalmopathy. To identify TCR V-J signatures that set the groups apart, the researchers used a discovery cohort of about a hundred patients, made up of under 45 with Graves' ophthalmopathy and some 60 with stable Graves' hyperthyroidism. The roughly 94 discovery patients were randomly split 7:3 into training and test sets. After blood sampling, hyperthyroidism patients were treated with methimazole at a starting dose of 30 mg daily, and ophthalmopathy patients were treated with high-dose intravenous methylprednisolone. What the research found in general, with its limitations: Sample size was not statistically predetermined, and blinding of investigators to group allocation was not performed. Ophthalmopathy was separated from stable hyperthyroidism by a 13 V-J signature model, with just over 85% sensitivity and 81% to 83% specificity obtained in cross-validation and 80%/75% obtained in testing. In validation, progression to ophthalmopathy was predicted by the model with 70.59% sensitivity and nearly 75% specificity, a median of 6.5 months before onset. Most expanded thyroid clonotypes (frequency above 0.001) were also detected in blood, a finding suggesting that blood repertoires may reflect thyroid immune responses.

The TCR beta CDR3 regions were amplified from the RNA transcripts. The first round of RT-PCR for the TCR CDR3 was performed with the HTBI primer set and the Qiagen OneStep RT-PCR kit. Libraries were constructed in a second round of multiplex PCR, after which size selection and purification were carried out. Libraries were sequenced paired-end with 100 bp reads on an Illumina HiSeq2000. Per the source publication's procedure: Raw data were processed with SOAPnuke, discarding reads with adapters, uncalled bases, mean Phred below 15, or no exact constant-primer or identifier match. High-quality paired reads were merged with COPE v1.2.5, and unique nucleotide sequences were defined as clonotypes. Clonotypes were aligned to IMGT TRBV, TRBD and TRBJ reference segments using MiTCR v1.1. The analysis included only V-J combinations with a frequency above 0.0001, which together covered approximately 99% of the repertoires. A TCS score was defined as the ratio between F50 (clonal expansion) and ExV (chaos), using BLOSUM62-based TCRdist between CDR3 peptides within each V-J. Welch's t-statistics and random forest reduced several hundred V-J features to about 12, which were used in a naive Bayes classifier (R e1071). TCRdb redid the processing of the public reads, applying fastp at Q25 and MiXCR, and retained in-frame beta chains. Each entry merges the rows of one CDR3 protein and shows their most common DNA and genes. These V and J calls are TCRdb output, not the study's own analysis. In all, the sample holds 550,000 to 650,000 distinct CDR3 sequences, and approximately 15% of those were seen once. The ten most abundant clones make up about 15% of the sample.

V is clipped by 0 bases and J by 2 bases, and the sequence between their germline boundaries is 12 bases long. CDR1 and CDR2 were assigned from the germline V gene (reference sequence) as DFQATT and SNEGSKA. Its CDR3 holds 15 amino acids, cysteine through phenylalanine. Of the read, only the CDR3 DNA is kept; its 45 bases are in frame from base 1. Sequencing used blood. This receptor was identified in a woman aged 40 to 50 with Graves' hyperthyroidism. The chain joins TRBV20-1 to TRBJ2-3; a weak D assignment points to TRBD1 (6 bases agree). The CDR3 amino acid sequence is: CSAREQGTPTDTQYF. The DNA sequence reads TGCAGTGCTAGAGAACAGGGAACGCCCACAGATACGCAGTATTTT.